This T cell receptor beta chain was observed in a study of CD8 T cells in Susac syndrome. On the study more broadly: Among sequenced Susac syndrome patients, five or six had active disease and under ten were in remission. Patients with Susac syndrome were, at the time of blood collection, therapy-naive, maintained on corticosteroids, or maintained on intravenous immunoglobulin alone.

RNA in amounts of about 0.5 to 1 ug was reverse transcribed with random hexamers. Amplification of TCR beta CDR3 across 54 Vbeta and 13 Jbeta was performed with immunoSEQ multiplex PCR. TCRdb used MiXCR to reprocess the immunoSEQ multiplex PCR reads, holding one entry per CDR3 protein. The sample holds some 150,000 distinct CDR3 sequences, around 95% seen once. This clonotype was seen once. CD8+ and CD4+ T cells from blood underwent TCR beta sequencing, which was carried out in a high-throughput format. The CDR3 sequence is 13 residues long. The germline gives CDR1 KGHSH, CDR2 LQKENI. Trimming removed 5 bases from V and 4 bases from J, with 11 bases in between.

The sequenced material came from CD4+ T cells from PBMCs. This clonotype was sampled from a human donor with Susac syndrome. The chain has TRBV18 and TRBJ1-2, with D possibly TRBD1 on 6 matching bases. CDR3 residues: CASSDGQLYGYTF. CDR3 sequence (DNA): TGTGCCAGCTCAGATGGACAGCTCTATGGCTACACCTTC.